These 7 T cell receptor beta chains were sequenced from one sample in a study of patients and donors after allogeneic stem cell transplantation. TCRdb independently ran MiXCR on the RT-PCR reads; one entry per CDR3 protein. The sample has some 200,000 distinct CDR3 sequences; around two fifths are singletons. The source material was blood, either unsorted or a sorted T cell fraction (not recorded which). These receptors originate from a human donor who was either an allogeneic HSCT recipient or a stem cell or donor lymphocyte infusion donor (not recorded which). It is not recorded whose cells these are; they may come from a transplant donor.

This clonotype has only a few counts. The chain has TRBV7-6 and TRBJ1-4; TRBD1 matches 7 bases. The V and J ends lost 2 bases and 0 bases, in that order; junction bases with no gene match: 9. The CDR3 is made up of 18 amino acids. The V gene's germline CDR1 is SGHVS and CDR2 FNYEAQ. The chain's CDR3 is CASSLTPGGLATNEKLFF. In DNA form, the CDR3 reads TGTGCCAGCAGCTTAACACCAGGGGGGCTCGCAACTAATGAAAAACTGTTTTTT.

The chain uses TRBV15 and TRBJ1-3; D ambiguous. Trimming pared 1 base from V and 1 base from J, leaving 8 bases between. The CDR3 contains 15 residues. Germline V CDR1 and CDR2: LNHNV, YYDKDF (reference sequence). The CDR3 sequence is CATSRVGGSGNTIYF. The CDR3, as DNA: TGTGCCACCAGCAGAGTTGGCGGTTCTGGAAACACCATATATTTT.

The CDR3 DNA reads TGTGCCAGCAGTTTTGGGACTAGAAGCTCCTACGAGCAGTACTTC. Translating gives CASSFGTRSSYEQYF. The rearrangement links TRBV27 to TRBJ2-7; 8 nucleotides match TRBD2. The CDR3 loop spans 15 amino acids. The germline V gene has CDR1 MNHEY and CDR2 SMNVEV (reference sequence). V shed 3 bases, J shed 0 bases, and the junction held 4 bases outside the gene matches.

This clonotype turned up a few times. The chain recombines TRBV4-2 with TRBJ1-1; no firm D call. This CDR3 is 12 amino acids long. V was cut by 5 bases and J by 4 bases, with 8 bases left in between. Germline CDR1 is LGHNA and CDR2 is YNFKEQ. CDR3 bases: TGTGCCAGCAGCGGATCGAGCACTGAAGCTTTCTTT. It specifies CASSGSSTEAFF.

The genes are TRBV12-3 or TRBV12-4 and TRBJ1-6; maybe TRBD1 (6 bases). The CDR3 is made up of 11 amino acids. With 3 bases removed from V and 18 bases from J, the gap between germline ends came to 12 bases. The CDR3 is CASSFGGVPHF. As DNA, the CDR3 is TGTGCCAGCAGTTTTGGGGGCGTCCCCCACTTT.

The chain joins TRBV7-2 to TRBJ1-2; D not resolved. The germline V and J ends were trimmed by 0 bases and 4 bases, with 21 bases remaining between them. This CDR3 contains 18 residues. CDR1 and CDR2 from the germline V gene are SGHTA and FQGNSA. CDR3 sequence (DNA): TGTGCCAGCAGCTTAGCAGGAGATCCGGGCCGCGCCATCTATGGCTACACCTTC. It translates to CASSLAGDPGRAIYGYTF.

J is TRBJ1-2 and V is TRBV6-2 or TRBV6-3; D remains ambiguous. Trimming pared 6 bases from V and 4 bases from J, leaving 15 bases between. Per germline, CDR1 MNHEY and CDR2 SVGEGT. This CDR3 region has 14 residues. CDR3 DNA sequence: TGTGCCAGCAGCCCTTCTCAGGTCACCTATGGCTACACCTTC. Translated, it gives CASSPSQVTYGYTF.